Below, 4 T cell receptor beta chains from the same sample are listed, as sequenced in a study of control samples from healthy donors and cancer patients (dated by TCRdb to 2018 to 2021). Library construction relied on the immunoSEQ multiplex PCR assay. TCRdb carries this immuneACCESS record with in-frame sequences only. Its versions omit some clonotypes, under half of them owing to an unresolved V gene in the studies checked, with the rest unexplained. This sample is represented by 200,000 to 250,000 clones; 90% to 95% of them were singletons. Of the sample, 1.5% is held by the ten largest clones. The material sequenced was blood. These receptor sequences come from a man aged 50-59 years in good health.

V and J are TRBV18 and TRBJ1-2, with TRBD1 identical over 9 bases. Germline V gives CDR1 KGHSH, CDR2 LQKENI. The CDR3 contains 15 residues. Germline trimming cut 0 bases from V and 7 bases from J; bases unmatched to any gene: 6. The CDR3 coding sequence is TGTGCCAGCTCACCACCTAGGACAGGGGCGGGTGGCTACACCTTC. Residues: CASSPPRTGAGGYTF.

The V call is TRBV5-1, the J call TRBJ1-2; 7 nucleotides agree with TRBD1. Germline assignment: CDR1 SGHRS and CDR2 YFSETQ. The J segment lost 8 bases and the V segment lost 0 bases, leaving 10 bases of the junction unmatched. CDR3 length equals 15 residues. As DNA, the CDR3 is TGCGCCAGCAGCTTGGGGGCAGGGGGAGGAGAAGGCTACACCTTC. Its protein product is CASSLGAGGGEGYTF.

This chain connects TRBV19 to TRBJ2-1, with D possibly TRBD2 on 5 matching bases. CDR3 size: 15 residues. Trimming took 2 bases from V and 0 from J, leaving 8 bases between them. From germline, CDR1 is LNHDA and CDR2 SQIVND (reference sequence). The CDR3 bases are TGTGCCAGTAGTATAACAGCGGACTCCTACAATGAGCAGTTCTTC. Translated, it gives CASSITADSYNEQFF. The whole variable domain, filled in from reference TRBV19 and TRBJ2-1, reads DGGITQSPKYLFRKEGQNVTLSCEQNLNHDAMYWYRQDPGQGLRLIYYSQIVNDFQKGDIAEGYSVSREKKESFPLTVTSAQKNPTAFYLCASSITADSYNEQFFGPGTRLTVL.

This clone was seen just once. The gene calls are TRBV19 and TRBJ2-4; the D gene is possibly TRBD1 (6 bases). CDR3 length: 16 amino acids. Germline V gene lookup returns CDR1 LNHDA and CDR2 SQIVND (reference sequence). V was clipped by 3 bases and J by 3 bases, with 15 bases between them. CDR3 sequence reads: CASSIGQLWGKNIQYF. The CDR3 nucleotides read TGTGCCAGTAGTATTGGACAGCTATGGGGCAAAAACATTCAGTACTTC.